The following is a T cell receptor beta chain sequence with its context. As yet, its antigen is unknown. Both peripheral blood and punch biopsies of lesional scalp skin were obtained from patients who had alopecia areata. The V and J ends lost 4 bases and 5 bases, in that order; junction bases with no gene match: 7. This CDR3 is built from 14 residues. Per the germline V gene, CDR1 is SGHDT and CDR2 is YYEEEE. The data are from a study of CD8+ T cells in alopecia areata. At the level of the study: Those treated were given oral tofacitinib at 5 to 10 mg twice daily. Study-wide findings and caveats: Elevated clonality characterized lesional scalp relative to normal scalp, particularly in alopecia totalis/universalis. In patients, TCRs were shared less clearly than in mice, and HLA may possibly be involved. Sequence data from scalp samples additionally include resident alphabeta T cells of normal skin.

Investigators isolated RNA and reverse transcribed it into cDNA to act as the sequencing template. Libraries were prepared by immunoSEQ multiplex PCR; TCRdb keeps only in-frame clonotypes and omits some of them. The data hold 6,500 to 7,500 clones, with roughly 64% observed a single time. This clonotype was obtained from a human donor with alopecia areata. V gene TRBV5-6 combines with J gene TRBJ2-7, with TRBD1 matching 9 bases. Sample: skin, taken at week 0. The CDR3: CASSVRDRAHEQYF. The CDR3 bases are TGTGCCAGCAGCGTTCGGGACAGGGCCCACGAGCAGTACTTC.